Listed below are T cell receptor beta chains from one sample, sequenced in a study of control samples from healthy donors and cancer patients. Clones were sequenced by immunoSEQ multiplex PCR, and TCRdb holds only the in-frame ones, with some missing. The sample lists 90,000 or so clones; 65% to 85% were seen once. Specimen: PBMCs. Receptors originate from a man aged 70 or older with lung cancer. CDR3s include the opening cysteine and the closing phenylalanine or tryptophan. The D gene is left open where the match is weak. The size entry is marked missing in some rows and otherwise reads once, few, many or a size class.

cdr3_length	clone_size	j_call	d_call	v_call	cdr3_nt	cdr3_aa
12	-	TRBJ2-2	-	TRBV5-1	TGCGCCAGCAGTCATGACTGGGGGGAGCTGTTTTTT	CASSHDWGELFF
17	-	TRBJ2-1	TRBD2	TRBV4-3	TGCGCCAGCAGCCAAGATCGAGCGGGGCCCGTCTACAATGAGCAGTTCTTC	CASSQDRAGPVYNEQFF
13	-	TRBJ1-1	-	TRBV13	TGTGCCAGCAGCTTTGGAAGGGGCACTGAAGCTTTCTTT	CASSFGRGTEAFF
16	-	TRBJ1-5	TRBD1	TRBV7-2	TGTGCCAGCAGCTTAACGGCAGGGGGCGGCAATCAGCCCCAGCATTTT	CASSLTAGGGNQPQHF
16	-	TRBJ2-3	TRBD2	TRBV9	TGTGCCAGCAGCCCATATAGCGGGGCTAGCACAGATACGCAGTATTTT	CASSPYSGASTDTQYF
13	-	TRBJ1-4	-	TRBV2	TGTGCCAGCATTTCGTCAACTAATGAAAAACTGTTTTTT	CASISSTNEKLFF
12	-	TRBJ1-1	TRBD1	TRBV20-1	TGCAGTGCTAGTAGTTGGGACAGGGAAGCTTTCTTT	CSASSWDREAFF
14	few	TRBJ2-5	-	TRBV14	TGTGCCAGCAGCCAAACCCGGGACCGGGGGACCCAGTACTTC	CASSQTRDRGTQYF
14	-	TRBJ2-2	-	TRBV5-1	TGCGCCAGCAGCTTTCCGTCGAACACCGGGGAGCTGTTTTTT	CASSFPSNTGELFF
16	-	TRBJ1-5	TRBD1	TRBV3-1/TRBV3-2	TGTGCCAGCAGCCAGAGGACAGGGGGGATCAATCAGCCCCAGCATTTT	CASSQRTGGINQPQHF
16	-	TRBJ2-1	-	TRBV7-3	TGTGCCAGCAGCTTACCGGGGCACTCCTCCTACAATGAGCAGTTCTTC	CASSLPGHSSYNEQFF
16	-	TRBJ2-3	TRBD2	TRBV2	TGTGCCAGCGGGAGAATAGCGGGGGGGCCGACAGATACGCAGTATTTT	CASGRIAGGPTDTQYF
14	-	TRBJ2-5	-	TRBV24-1	TGTGCCACCAGTGATTTGAAGGGGGGAGAGACCCAGTACTTC	CATSDLKGGETQYF
14	-	TRBJ1-5	-	TRBV2	TGTGCCAGCAGCCGGGACAATAGCAATCAGCCCCAGCATTTT	CASSRDNSNQPQHF
14	-	TRBJ1-1	TRBD1	TRBV6-5	TGTGCCAGCAGTAAGGACAGGGCGGGCACTGAAGCTTTCTTT	CASSKDRAGTEAFF
15	few	TRBJ2-7	TRBD2	TRBV5-8	TGTGCCAGCAGCCTACTGGGGACTAGCGGGGACGAGCAGTACTTC	CASSLLGTSGDEQYF
16	few	TRBJ1-5	-	TRBV18	TGTGCCAGCTCACCGGCAGGGGCCACAAGCAATCAGCCCCAGCATTTT	CASSPAGATSNQPQHF
14	-	TRBJ1-2	TRBD1	TRBV19	TGTGCCAGTAGTCCCACGACAGGGGTCTATGGCTACACCTTC	CASSPTTGVYGYTF
13	-	TRBJ2-7	TRBD2	TRBV2	TGTGCCAGTGCGGGACTATCCTCCTACGAGCAGTACTTC	CASAGLSSYEQYF
17	-	TRBJ1-6	TRBD1	TRBV19	TGTGCCAGTAGTATTATAGGGGACAGCTCCTATAATTCACCCCTCCACTTT	CASSIIGDSSYNSPLHF
13	-	TRBJ1-2	TRBD1	TRBV5-1	TGCGCCAGCAGCACTGACAGGGCCTATGGCTACACCTTC	CASSTDRAYGYTF
15	once	TRBJ1-6	TRBD1	TRBV6-5	TGTGCCAGCAGTTCCCGGACAGGGGTTAATTCACCCCTCCACTTT	CASSSRTGVNSPLHF
16	-	TRBJ1-3	-	TRBV24-1	TGTGCCACCAGTGATTCACAGAAGAGCTCTGGAAACACCATATATTTT	CATSDSQKSSGNTIYF
18	-	TRBJ2-5	TRBD2	TRBV11-2	TGTGCCAGCAGCTTACTAATCCGGGACGGGAGGTTAAGGGAGACCCAGTACTTC	CASSLLIRDGRLRETQYF
15	-	TRBJ1-2	-	TRBV9	TGTGCCAGCAGCGTTCAGGGCGGGGTGGGCTATGGCTACACCTTC	CASSVQGGVGYGYTF
16	-	TRBJ2-3	TRBD2	TRBV6-5	TGTGCCAGCAGTTACTATTCTAGCGGGGCGGGAGATACGCAGTATTTT	CASSYYSSGAGDTQYF
16	-	TRBJ2-4	-	TRBV27	TGTGCCAGCAGTTTATCCCCACGGACAGAGCAAAGCATTCAGTACTTC	CASSLSPRTEQSIQYF